The T cell receptor beta chain described here comes from a study of blood T cell repertoires in COVID-19 (dated by TCRdb to about 2020). Broadly, across the study: Samples covering the acute and convalescent phases of COVID-19 were provided by collaborators in the United States, Italy and Spain. The material from the prospective study consisted of cDNA or gDNA derived from T cells, B-cell-depleted T cells, or PBMCs. Subjects who had been exposed to COVID-19, were actively infected with it, or had recovered from it provided the deeply sampled blood TCRbeta repertoires that made up the dataset. The repertoires were made available in a free public database intended to serve as a resource for research on the immune response to SARS-CoV-2. The samples were drawn from the first 160 participants of the ongoing ImmuneRACE study and from 950 to 1,500 subjects provided by 6 global collaborators. Nearly every sample came with metadata listing a de-identified subject ID, COVID-19 status, age in years and sex. Where HLA class I and class II types were available, the types were taken from metadata supplied by the sample provider, not from assay-based typing. What the study reported, not specific to this receptor: Clinical and demographic metadata were provided uncurated, with the amount varying by source and participant.

TCRbeta CDR3 regions were amplified from genomic DNA using the immunoSEQ Assay, a bias-controlled multiplex PCR. Per the authors' processing: The number of nucleated cells in each sample was estimated by amplification of reference gene primers within the assay. To quantify the absolute abundance of each unique TCRbeta CDR3 rearrangement, sequence reads were collapsed and filtered. For each sample, productive Simpson clonality was calculated as the square root of Simpson's diversity index across productive rearrangements. In TCRdb, the immuneACCESS table is reduced to in-frame sequences with V and J assigned. These tables do not hold every clone; where another copy was compared, an unresolved V gene accounts for under half, and the others remain unexplained. That table supplies the V and J calls and clone size; D and trimming were determined from the DNA. The sample records tens of thousands of clones, 75% to 90% of which are singletons. In total, the top ten clones hold approximately 20% of the sample.

The CDR3 contains 15 residues, cysteine and phenylalanine counted. Only the CDR3 portion is preserved as DNA: 45 bases, with reading frame beginning at the first base. Looking up the germline V gene yields CDR1 KGHDR and CDR2 SFDVKD. V loses 10 bases, J loses 0 bases, and the germline ends lie 17 bases apart. As for this clone: Its target antigen remains unknown. Base quality data are lacking; no much larger clone is found one base away.

Each collaborating institution followed its own protocols to collect whole blood in K2EDTA tubes. Collaborator samples were shipped for TCRbeta analysis as frozen whole blood, isolated PBMCs, or DNA extracted from either sample type. This clonotype was obtained from a man between 65 and 85 years old with acute or convalescent COVID-19. The V and J segments used are TRBV24-1 and TRBJ1-2; TRBD1 is a possible D gene, resting on 6 matching bases. The sequenced sample consisted of peripheral blood. The bases read TGTGCCACGATAACCGGGACACCCTCTAACTATGGCTACACCTTC. This is translated as CATITGTPSNYGYTF.